The sequence of this T cell receptor (beta chain) was determined in a study of monozygotic twins with inflammatory bowel disease. Added by template switching were UMIs that each held a 6-nucleotide sample barcode. TCRdb re-called the 5' RACE reads, yielding one record per CDR3 amino acid sequence without DNA. This sample lists about 450,000 distinct CDR3 sequences; its ten largest clones have 2% to 3%. Study outcomes and limitations: Between concordant and discordant twins, repertoire similarity failed to differ, a result that limited power may explain.

Points on this clonotype: Its antigen remains unknown.

Sequenced input: blood. The TCR sequence derives from a human donor with ulcerative colitis or Crohn's disease, or a healthy co-twin of an affected twin (not recorded which).

CDR3 in amino acids: CASSLQGISYEQYF. The chain is built from TRBV5-1 and TRBJ2-7; no DNA is available, so the TRBD1 call from TCRdb remains unchecked. Looked up from germline, CDR1 is SGHRS and CDR2 is YFSETQ. There are 14 residues in the CDR3.